This is a list of T cell receptor beta chains from one sample in a study of cytomegalovirus exposure and HLA in healthy donors. The method was immunoSEQ multiplex PCR; TCRdb's version includes in-frame clones alone and lacks a portion of them. The repertoire holds fewer than 400,000 clones, with roughly 89% as singletons. The source material was PBMCs. These receptors were taken from a woman aged 18-30 years in good health and CMV-seronegative. Each CDR3 is given with its conserved first and last residue. Fields, in order: V gene, D gene, clone size, J gene, CDR3 protein, CDR3 DNA. The D gene is left open where the match is weak. For some rows the clone size is stated as once, few or many, or as a class when expanded; others skip it.

TRBV28	TRBD1	once	TRBJ2-1	CASSPHLPGQGVGEQFF	TGTGCCAGCAGTCCCCACCTTCCGGGACAGGGGGTGGGTGAGCAGTTCTTC
TRBV21-1	NA	NA	TRBJ2-7	CASSKHMDRPGYEQYF	TGTGCCAGCAGCAAACACATGGATCGACCGGGCTACGAGCAGTACTTC
TRBV18	NA	few	TRBJ1-1	CASSPPGGTEAFF	TGTGCCAGCTCACCCCCTGGGGGGACTGAAGCTTTCTTT
TRBV6-1	TRBD2	NA	TRBJ2-3	CAILPDSGRAEEYF	TGTGCCATCCTCCCGGATAGCGGGAGGGCCGAGGAGTATTTT
TRBV28	NA	NA	TRBJ2-3	CASSSPSFTDTQYF	TGTGCCAGCAGTTCCCCGTCGTTCACAGATACGCAGTATTTT
TRBV30	NA	NA	TRBJ1-1	CAWSVNRALANTEAFF	TGTGCCTGGAGTGTAAACCGTGCACTTGCGAACACTGAAGCTTTCTTT
TRBV18	TRBD1	few	TRBJ1-4	CASSPGTGDEKLFF	TGTGCCAGCTCACCAGGGACAGGGGACGAAAAACTGTTTTTT
TRBV29-1	NA	NA	TRBJ2-1	CSGEDYNEQFF	TGCAGCGGGGAGGACTACAATGAGCAGTTCTTC
TRBV6-1	NA	few	TRBJ1-2	CASRETELRRYGYTF	TGTGCCAGCAGAGAGACGGAACTAAGAAGGTATGGCTACACCTTC
TRBV6-4	NA	NA	TRBJ1-2	CARTPSYGYTF	TGTGCCAGAACACCGTCTTATGGCTACACCTTC
TRBV29-1	NA	NA	TRBJ2-1	CSVDGGPRGPNEQFF	TGCAGCGTTGATGGTGGACCACGCGGGCCGAATGAGCAGTTCTTC
TRBV6-5	NA	NA	TRBJ1-4	CASSLLGGVDEKLFF	TGTGCCAGCAGCCTACTCGGAGGGGTGGATGAAAAACTGTTTTTT
TRBV4-1	TRBD2	NA	TRBJ2-5	CASSQDRGLARQETQYF	TGCGCCAGCAGCCAAGATCGGGGACTAGCGAGACAAGAGACCCAGTACTTC
TRBV29-1	NA	NA	TRBJ2-5	CSVERRGGVGETQYF	TGCAGCGTTGAACGGCGAGGGGGGGTAGGAGAGACCCAGTACTTC
TRBV19	TRBD1	once	TRBJ2-5	CASSTTGGEETQYF	TGTGCCAGTAGCACGACAGGGGGGGAAGAGACCCAGTACTTC